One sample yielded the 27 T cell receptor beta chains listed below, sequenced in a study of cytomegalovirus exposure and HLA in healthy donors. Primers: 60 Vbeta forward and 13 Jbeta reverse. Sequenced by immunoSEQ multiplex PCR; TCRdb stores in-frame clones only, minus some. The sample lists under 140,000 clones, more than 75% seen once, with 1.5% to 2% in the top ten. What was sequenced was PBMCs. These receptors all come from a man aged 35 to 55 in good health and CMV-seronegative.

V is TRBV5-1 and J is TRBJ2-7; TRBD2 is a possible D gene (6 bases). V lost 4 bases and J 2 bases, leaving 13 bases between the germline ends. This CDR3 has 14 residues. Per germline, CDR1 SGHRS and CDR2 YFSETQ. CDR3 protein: CASSGGTEPYEQYF. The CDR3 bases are TGCGCCAGCAGCGGCGGGACTGAGCCCTACGAGCAGTACTTC.

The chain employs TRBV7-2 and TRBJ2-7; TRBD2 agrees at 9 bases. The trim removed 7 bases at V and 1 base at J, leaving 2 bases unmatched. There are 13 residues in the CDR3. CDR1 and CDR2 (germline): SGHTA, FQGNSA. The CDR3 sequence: CASNSGGSYEQYF. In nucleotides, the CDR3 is TGTGCCAGCAATAGCGGGGGTTCCTACGAGCAGTACTTC.

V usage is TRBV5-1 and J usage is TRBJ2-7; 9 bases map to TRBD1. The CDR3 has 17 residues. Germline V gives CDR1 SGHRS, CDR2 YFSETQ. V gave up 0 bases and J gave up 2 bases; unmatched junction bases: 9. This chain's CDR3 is CASSLGSGTGSAYEQYF. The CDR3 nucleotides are TGCGCCAGCAGCTTGGGTTCCGGGACAGGGTCAGCCTACGAGCAGTACTTC.

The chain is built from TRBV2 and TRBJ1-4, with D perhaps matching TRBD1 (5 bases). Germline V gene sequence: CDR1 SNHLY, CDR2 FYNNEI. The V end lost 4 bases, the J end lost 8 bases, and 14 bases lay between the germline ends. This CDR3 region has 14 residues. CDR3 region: CASSVGGTREKLFF. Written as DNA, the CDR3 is TGTGCCAGCAGTGTGGGGGGGACGAGGGAAAAACTGTTTTTT.

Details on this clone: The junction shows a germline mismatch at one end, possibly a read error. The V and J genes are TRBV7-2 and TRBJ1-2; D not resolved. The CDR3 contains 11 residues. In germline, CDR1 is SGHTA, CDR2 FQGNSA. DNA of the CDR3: TGTGCCAGCAGCTCCGCCTATGCCTACACCTTC. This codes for CASSSAYAYTF.

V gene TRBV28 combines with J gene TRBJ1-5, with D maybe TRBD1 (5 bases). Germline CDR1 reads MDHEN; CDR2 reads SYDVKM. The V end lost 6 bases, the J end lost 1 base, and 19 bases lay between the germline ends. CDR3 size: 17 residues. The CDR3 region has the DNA TGTGCCAGCAGGCCCGGGGCCGAACGGGGGAGCAATCAGCCCCAGCATTTT. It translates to CASRPGAERGSNQPQHF.

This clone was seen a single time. CDR3 sequence: CASSFGGRGNTEAFF. CDR3 DNA: TGTGCCAGCAGTTTTGGAGGGCGCGGGAACACTGAAGCTTTCTTT. The chain carries TRBV28 and TRBJ1-1, with unresolved D. This CDR3 comprises 15 residues. The V gene's germline CDR1 is MDHEN and CDR2 SYDVKM. V was pared by 3 bases and J by 1 base, with 12 bases between.

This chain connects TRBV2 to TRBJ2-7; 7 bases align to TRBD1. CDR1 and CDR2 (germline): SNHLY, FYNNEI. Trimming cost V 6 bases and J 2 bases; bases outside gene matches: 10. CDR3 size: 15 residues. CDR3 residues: CASRAWTGPTYEQYF. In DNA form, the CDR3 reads TGTGCCAGCAGGGCATGGACAGGACCAACCTACGAGCAGTACTTC.

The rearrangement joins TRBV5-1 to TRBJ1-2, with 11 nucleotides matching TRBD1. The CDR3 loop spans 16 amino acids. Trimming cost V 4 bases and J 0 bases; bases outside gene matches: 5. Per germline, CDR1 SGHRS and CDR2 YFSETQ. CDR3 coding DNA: TGCGCCAGCAGCCCGAGGGACAGGGGGGCTAACTATGGCTACACCTTC. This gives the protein CASSPRDRGANYGYTF.

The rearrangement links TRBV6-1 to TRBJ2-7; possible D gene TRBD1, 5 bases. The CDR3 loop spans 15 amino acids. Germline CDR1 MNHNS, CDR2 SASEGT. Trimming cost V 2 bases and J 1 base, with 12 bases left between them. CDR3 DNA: TGTGCCAGCAGTGAACACAGGACGCAATCCTACGAGCAGTACTTC. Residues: CASSEHRTQSYEQYF.

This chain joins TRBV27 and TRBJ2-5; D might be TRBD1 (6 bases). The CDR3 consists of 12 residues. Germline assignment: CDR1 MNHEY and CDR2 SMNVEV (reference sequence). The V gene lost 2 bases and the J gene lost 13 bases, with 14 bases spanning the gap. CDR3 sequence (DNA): TGTGCCAGCAGTTTAATACCGGGACACCTGTACTTC. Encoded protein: CASSLIPGHLYF.

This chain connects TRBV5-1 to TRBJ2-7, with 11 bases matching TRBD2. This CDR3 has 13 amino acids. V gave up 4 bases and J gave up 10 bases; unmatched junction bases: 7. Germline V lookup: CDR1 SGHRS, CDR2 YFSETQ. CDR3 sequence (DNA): TGCGCCAGCAGCAGCGGACTAGCGGGTCTACAGTACTTC. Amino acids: CASSSGLAGLQYF.

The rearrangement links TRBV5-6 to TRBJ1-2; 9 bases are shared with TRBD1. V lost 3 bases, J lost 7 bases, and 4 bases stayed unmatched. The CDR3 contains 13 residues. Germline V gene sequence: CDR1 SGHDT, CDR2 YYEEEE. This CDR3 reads CASSSQGAGGYTF. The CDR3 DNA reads TGTGCCAGCAGCTCACAGGGGGCGGGTGGCTACACCTTC. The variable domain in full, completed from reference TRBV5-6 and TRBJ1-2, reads DAGVTQSPTHLIKTRGQQVTLRCSPKSGHDTVSWYQQALGQGPQFIFQYYEEEERQRGNFPDRFSGHQFPNYSSELNVNALLLGDSALYLCASSSQGAGGYTFGSGTRLTVV.

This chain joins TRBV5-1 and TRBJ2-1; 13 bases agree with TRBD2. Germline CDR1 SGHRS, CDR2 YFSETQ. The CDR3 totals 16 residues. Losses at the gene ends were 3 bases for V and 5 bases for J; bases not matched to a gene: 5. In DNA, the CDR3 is TGCGCCAGCAGCTCGGGACTAGCGGGGTCCAACAATGAGCAGTTCTTC. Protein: CASSSGLAGSNNEQFF. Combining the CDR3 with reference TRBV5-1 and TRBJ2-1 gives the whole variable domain KAGVTQTPRYLIKTRGQQVTLSCSPISGHRSVSWYQQTPGQGLQFLFEYFSETQRNKGNFPGRFSGRQFSNSRSEMNVSTLELGDSALYLCASSSGLAGSNNEQFFGPGTRLTVL.

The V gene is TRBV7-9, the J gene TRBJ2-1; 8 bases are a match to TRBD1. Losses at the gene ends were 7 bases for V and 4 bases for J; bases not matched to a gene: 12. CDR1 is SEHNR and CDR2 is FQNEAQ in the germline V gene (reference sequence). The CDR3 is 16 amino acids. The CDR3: CASNRLGQGLYNEQFF. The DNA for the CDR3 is TGTGCCAGCAATAGGTTAGGACAGGGTTTATACAATGAGCAGTTCTTC.

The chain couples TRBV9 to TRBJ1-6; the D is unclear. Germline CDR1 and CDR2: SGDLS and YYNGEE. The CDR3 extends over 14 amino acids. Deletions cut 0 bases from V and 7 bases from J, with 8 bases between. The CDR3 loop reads CASSVVAENSPLHF. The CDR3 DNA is TGTGCCAGCAGCGTAGTCGCGGAAAATTCACCCCTCCACTTT.

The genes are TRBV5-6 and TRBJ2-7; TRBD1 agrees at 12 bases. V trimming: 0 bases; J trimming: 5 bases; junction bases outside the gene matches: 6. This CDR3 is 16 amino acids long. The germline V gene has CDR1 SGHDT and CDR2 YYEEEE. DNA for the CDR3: TGTGCCAGCAGCTTGGGGGCGGGACAGGGGGCAGACGAGCAGTACTTC. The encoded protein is CASSLGAGQGADEQYF.

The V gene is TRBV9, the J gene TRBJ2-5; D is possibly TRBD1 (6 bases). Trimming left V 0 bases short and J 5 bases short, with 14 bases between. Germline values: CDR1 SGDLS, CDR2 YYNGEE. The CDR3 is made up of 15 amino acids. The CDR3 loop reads CASSVGGGTAETQYF. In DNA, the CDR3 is TGTGCCAGCAGCGTAGGAGGGGGTACCGCGGAGACCCAGTACTTC. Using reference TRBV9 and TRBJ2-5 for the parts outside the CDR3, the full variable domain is DSGVTQTPKHLITATGQRVTLRCSPRSGDLSVYWYQQSLDQGLQFLIQYYNGEERAKGNILERFSAQQFPDLHSELNLSSLELGDSALYFCASSVGGGTAETQYFGPGTRLLVL.

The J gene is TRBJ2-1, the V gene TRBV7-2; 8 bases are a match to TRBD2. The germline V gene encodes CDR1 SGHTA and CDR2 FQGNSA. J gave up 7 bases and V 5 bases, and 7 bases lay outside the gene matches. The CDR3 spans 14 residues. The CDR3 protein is CASSAGGKVNEQFF. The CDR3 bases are TGTGCCAGCAGCGCGGGGGGTAAGGTAAATGAGCAGTTCTTC.

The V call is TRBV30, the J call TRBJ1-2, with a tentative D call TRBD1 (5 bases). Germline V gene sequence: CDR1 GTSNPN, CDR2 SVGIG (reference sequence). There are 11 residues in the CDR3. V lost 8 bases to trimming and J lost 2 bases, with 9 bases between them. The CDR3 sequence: CAQGGNYGYTF. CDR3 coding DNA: TGTGCCCAGGGAGGGAACTATGGCTACACCTTC.

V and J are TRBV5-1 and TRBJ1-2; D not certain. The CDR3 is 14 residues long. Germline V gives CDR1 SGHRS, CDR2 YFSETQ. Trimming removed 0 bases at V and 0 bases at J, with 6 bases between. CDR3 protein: CASSLDSANYGYTF. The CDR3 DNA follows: TGCGCCAGCAGCTTGGACAGTGCTAACTATGGCTACACCTTC.

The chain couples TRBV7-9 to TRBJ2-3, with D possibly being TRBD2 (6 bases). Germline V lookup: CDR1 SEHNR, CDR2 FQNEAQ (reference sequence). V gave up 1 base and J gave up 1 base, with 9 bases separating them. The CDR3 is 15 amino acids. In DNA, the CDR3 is TGTGCCAGCAGCTTAGTAGGAGGGGGCACAGATACGCAGTATTTT. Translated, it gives CASSLVGGGTDTQYF.

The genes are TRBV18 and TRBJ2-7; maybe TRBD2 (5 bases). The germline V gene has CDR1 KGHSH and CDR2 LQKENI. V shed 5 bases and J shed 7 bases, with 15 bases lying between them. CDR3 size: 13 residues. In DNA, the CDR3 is TGTGCCAGCTCAGAGCAGAGGGTGAGGGAGCAGTACTTC. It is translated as CASSEQRVREQYF. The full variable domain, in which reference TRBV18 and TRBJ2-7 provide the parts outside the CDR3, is NAGVMQNPRHLVRRRGQEARLRCSPMKGHSHVYWYRQLPEEGLKFMVYLQKENIIDESGMPKERFSAEFPKEGPSILRIQQVVRGDSAAYFCASSEQRVREQYFGPGTRLTVT.

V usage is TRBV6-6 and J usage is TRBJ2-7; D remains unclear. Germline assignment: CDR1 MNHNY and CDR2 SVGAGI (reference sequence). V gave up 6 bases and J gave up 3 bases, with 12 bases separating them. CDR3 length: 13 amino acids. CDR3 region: CASRLKGSYEQYF. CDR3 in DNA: TGTGCCAGCAGACTAAAAGGAAGCTACGAGCAGTACTTC.

CDR3 coding DNA: TGTGCCAGCAGCTGGGGGGGTGAGGTTGAAAAACTGTTTTTT. Translated, it gives CASSWGGEVEKLFF. This rearrangement joins TRBV2 to TRBJ1-4; the D gene is possibly TRBD1 (5 bases). This CDR3 spans 14 amino acids. V was cut by 6 bases and J by 7 bases, with 15 bases left in between. CDR1 is SNHLY and CDR2 is FYNNEI in the germline V gene.

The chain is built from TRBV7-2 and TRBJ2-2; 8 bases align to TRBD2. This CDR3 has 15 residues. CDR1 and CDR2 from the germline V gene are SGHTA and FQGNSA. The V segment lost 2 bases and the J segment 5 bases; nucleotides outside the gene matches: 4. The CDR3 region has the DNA TGTGCCAGCAGCTTAAGGGTAGCGGGGACCGGGGAGCTGTTTTTT. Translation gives CASSLRVAGTGELFF.

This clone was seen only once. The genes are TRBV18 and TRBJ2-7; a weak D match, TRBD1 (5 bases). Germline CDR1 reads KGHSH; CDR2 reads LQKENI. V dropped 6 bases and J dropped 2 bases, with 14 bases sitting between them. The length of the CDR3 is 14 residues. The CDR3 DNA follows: TGTGCCAGCTCCTTGGACACGGGCCCCTACGAGCAGTACTTC. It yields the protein CASSLDTGPYEQYF.